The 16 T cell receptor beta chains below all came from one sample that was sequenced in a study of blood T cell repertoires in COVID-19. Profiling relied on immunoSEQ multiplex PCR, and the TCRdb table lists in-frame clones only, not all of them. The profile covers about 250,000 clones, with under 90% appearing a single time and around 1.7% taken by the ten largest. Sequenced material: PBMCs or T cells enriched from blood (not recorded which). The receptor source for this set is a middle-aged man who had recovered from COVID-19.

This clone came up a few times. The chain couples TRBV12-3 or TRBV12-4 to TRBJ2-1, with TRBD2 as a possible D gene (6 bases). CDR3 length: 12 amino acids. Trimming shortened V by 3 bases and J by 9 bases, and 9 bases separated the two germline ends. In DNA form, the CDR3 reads TGTGCCAGCAGTTTCGGGAGAAGTGAGCAGTTCTTC. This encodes CASSFGRSEQFF.

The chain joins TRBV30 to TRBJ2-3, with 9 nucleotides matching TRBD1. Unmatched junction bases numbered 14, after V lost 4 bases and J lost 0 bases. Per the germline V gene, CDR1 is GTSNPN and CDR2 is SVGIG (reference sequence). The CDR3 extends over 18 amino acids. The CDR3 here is CAWNLGDREVWSTDTQYF. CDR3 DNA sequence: TGTGCCTGGAATTTAGGGGACAGGGAGGTTTGGAGCACAGATACGCAGTATTTT.

The CDR3 spells CASRGDRGSTEAFF. The CDR3 nucleotides read TGTGCCAGCAGAGGGGACAGGGGGAGCACTGAAGCTTTCTTT. The chain combines TRBV27 with TRBJ1-1; 11 nucleotides match TRBD1. The CDR3 length is 14 residues. CDR1 MNHEY and CDR2 SMNVEV come from the germline V gene (reference sequence). J gave up 4 bases and V 6 bases, and 4 bases lay outside the gene matches.

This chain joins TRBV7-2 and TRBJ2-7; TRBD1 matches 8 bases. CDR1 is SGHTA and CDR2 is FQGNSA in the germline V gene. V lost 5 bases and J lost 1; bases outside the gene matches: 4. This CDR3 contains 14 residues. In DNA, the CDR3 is TGTGCCAGCAGCCCCGGGACAGGTTCCTACGAGCAGTACTTC. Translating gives CASSPGTGSYEQYF.

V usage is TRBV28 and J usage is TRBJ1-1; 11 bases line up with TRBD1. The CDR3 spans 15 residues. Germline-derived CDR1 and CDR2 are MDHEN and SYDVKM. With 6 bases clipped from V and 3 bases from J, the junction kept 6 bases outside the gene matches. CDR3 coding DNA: TGTGCCAGCAGCCACGGGGGACAGGGGGACACTGAAGCTTTCTTT. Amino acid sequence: CASSHGGQGDTEAFF.

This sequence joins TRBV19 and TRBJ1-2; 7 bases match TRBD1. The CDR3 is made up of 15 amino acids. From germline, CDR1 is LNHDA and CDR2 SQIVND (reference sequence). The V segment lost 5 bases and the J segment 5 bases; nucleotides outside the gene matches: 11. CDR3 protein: CASSSDRVVDYGYTF. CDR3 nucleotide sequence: TGTGCCAGTAGTTCCGACAGGGTAGTTGATTATGGCTACACCTTC.

The CDR3 is CASSYSGTAQTGKLFF. CDR3 sequence (DNA): TGTGCCAGCAGTTACTCCGGGACAGCCCAAACAGGGAAACTGTTTTTT. The J gene is TRBJ1-4, the V gene TRBV6-5, with 7 bases lining up with TRBD1. In germline, CDR1 is MNHEY, CDR2 SVGAGI. CDR3 length: 16 amino acids. V was clipped by 0 bases and J by 11 bases; unmatched bases: 12.

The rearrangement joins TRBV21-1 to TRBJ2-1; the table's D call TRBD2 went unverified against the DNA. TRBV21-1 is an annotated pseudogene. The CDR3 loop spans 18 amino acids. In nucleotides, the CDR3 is TGTGCCAGCAGCAAGGACGGAGCGGGGGGGCCTTTTTATAATGAGCAGTTCTTC. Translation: CASSKDGAGGPFYNEQFF.

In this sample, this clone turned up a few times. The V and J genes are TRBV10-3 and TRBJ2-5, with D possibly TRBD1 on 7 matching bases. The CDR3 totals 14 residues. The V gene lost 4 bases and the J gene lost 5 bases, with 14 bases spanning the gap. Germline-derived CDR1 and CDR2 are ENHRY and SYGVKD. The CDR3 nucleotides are TGTGCCATCAGTGTTCGACAGGGAGGCGAGACCCAGTACTTC. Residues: CAISVRQGGETQYF.

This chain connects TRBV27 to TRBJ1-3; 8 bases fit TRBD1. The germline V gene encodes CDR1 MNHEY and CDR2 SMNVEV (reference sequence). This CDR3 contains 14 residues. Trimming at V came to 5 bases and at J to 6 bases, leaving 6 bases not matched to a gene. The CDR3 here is CASSPRTGLNTIYF. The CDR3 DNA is TGTGCCAGCAGTCCCCGGACAGGGCTAAACACCATATATTTT.

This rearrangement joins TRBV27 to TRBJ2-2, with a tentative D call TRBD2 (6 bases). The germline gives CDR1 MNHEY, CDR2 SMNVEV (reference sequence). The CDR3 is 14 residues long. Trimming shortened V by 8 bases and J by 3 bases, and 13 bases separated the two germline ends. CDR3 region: CASRWGLYTGELFF. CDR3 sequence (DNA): TGTGCCAGCCGCTGGGGACTCTACACCGGGGAGCTGTTTTTT.

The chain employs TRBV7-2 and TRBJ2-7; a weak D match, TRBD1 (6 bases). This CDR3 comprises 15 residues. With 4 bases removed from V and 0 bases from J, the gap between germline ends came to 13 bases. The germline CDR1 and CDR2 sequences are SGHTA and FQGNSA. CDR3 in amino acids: CASSYRDLSSYEQYF. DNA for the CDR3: TGTGCCAGCAGCTACAGGGATTTGAGCTCCTACGAGCAGTACTTC.

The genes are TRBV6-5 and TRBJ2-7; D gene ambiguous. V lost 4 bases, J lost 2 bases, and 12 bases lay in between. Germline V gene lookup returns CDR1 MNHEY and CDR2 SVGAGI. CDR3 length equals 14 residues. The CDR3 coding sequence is TGTGCCAGCAGTTTTCGTGGCGGTCCCTACGAGCAGTACTTC. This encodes CASSFRGGPYEQYF.

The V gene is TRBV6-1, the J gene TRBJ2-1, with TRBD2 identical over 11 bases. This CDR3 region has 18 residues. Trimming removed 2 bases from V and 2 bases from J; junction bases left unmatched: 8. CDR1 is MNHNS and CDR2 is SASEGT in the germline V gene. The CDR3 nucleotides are TGTGCCAGCAGTGAACTAGCGGGGGGCACCACCGCCTACAATGAGCAGTTCTTC. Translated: CASSELAGGTTAYNEQFF.

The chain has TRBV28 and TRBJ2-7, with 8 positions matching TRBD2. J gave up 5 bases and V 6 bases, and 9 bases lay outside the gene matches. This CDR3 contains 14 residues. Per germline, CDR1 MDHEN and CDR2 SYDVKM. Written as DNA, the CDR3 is TGTGCCAGCAGGGCACGGGGGGGCGGCGACGAGCAGTACTTC. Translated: CASRARGGGDEQYF.

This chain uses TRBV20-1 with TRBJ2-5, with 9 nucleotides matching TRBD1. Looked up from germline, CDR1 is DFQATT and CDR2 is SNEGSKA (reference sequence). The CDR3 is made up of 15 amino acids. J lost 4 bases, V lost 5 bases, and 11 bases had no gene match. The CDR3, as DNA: TGCAGTGCTGGTGGCCCCACGACAGGGGGAGAGACCCAGTACTTC. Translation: CSAGGPTTGGETQYF.